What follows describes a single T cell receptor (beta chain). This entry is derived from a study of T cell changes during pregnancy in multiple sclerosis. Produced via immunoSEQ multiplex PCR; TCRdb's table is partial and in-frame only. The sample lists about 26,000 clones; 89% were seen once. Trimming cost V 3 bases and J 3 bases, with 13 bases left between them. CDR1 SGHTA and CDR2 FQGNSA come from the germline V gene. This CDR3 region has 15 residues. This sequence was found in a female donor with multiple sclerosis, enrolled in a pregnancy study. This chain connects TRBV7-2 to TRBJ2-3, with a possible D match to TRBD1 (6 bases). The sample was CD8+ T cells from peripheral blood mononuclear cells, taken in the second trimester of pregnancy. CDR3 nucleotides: TGTGCCAGCAGCTTGGGGGCTAGTTGGACAGATACGCAGTATTTT. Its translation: CASSLGASWTDTQYF.